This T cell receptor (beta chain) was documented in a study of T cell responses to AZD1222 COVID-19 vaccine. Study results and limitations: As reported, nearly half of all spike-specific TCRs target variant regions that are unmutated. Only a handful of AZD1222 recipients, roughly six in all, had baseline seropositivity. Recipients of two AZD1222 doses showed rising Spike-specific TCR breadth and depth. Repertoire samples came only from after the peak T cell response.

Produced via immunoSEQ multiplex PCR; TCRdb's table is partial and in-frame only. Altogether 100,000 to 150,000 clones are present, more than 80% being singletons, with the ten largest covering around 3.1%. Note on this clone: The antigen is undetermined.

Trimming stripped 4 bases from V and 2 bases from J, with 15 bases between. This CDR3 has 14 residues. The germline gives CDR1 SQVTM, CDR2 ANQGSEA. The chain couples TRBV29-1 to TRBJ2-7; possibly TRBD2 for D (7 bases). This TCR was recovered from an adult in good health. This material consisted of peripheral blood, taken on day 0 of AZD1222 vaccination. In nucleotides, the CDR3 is TGCAGCGTTGTGGGTGGGGGGGCCCCCTACGAGCAGTACTTC. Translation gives CSVVGGGAPYEQYF.